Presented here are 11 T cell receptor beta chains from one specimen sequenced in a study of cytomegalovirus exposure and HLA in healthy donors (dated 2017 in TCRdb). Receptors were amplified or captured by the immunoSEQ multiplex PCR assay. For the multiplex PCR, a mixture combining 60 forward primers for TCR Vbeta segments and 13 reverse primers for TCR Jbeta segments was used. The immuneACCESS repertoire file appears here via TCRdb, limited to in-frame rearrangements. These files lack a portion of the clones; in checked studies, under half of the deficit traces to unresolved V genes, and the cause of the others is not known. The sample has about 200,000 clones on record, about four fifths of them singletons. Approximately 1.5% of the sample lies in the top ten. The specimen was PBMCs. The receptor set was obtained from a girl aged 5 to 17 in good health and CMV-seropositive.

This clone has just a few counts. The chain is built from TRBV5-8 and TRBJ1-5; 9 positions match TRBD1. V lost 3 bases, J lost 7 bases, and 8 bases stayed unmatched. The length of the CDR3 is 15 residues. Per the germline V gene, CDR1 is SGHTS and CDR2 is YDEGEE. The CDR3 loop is CASSSTPGQGQPQHF. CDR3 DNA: TGTGCCAGCAGCTCAACCCCCGGACAGGGGCAGCCCCAGCATTTT.

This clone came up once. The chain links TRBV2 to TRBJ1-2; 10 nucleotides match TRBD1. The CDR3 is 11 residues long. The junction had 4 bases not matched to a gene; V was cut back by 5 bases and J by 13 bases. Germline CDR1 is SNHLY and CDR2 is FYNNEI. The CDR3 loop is CASSRQGAPTF. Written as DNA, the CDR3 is TGTGCCAGCAGTCGACAGGGGGCCCCCACCTTC.

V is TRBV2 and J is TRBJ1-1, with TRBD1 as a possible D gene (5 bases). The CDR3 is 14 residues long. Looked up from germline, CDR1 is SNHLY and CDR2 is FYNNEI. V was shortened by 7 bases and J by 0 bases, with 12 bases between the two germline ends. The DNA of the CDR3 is TGTGCCAGCAACAAAGGGGCGCTGAACACTGAAGCTTTCTTT. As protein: CASNKGALNTEAFF.

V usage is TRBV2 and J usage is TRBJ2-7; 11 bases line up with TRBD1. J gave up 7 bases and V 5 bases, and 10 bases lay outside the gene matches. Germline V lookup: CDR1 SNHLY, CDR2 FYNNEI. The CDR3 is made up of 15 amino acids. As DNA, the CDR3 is TGTGCCAGCAGTAGGGACAGGGGGGTGACGAGGGAGCAGTACTTC. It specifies CASSRDRGVTREQYF.

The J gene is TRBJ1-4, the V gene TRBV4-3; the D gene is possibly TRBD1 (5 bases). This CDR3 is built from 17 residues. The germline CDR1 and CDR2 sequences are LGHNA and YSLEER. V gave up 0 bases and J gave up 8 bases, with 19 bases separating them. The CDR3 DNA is TGCGCCAGCAGCCAAGATAGCCTCTACGGGGGGAAGGAAAAACTGTTTTTT. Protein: CASSQDSLYGGKEKLFF.

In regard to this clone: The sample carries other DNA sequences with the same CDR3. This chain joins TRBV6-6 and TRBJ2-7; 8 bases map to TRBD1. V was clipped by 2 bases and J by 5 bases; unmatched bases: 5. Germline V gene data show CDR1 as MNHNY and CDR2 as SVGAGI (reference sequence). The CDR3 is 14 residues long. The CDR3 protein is CASSYAGGSDEQYF. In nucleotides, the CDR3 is TGTGCCAGCAGTTACGCAGGGGGCAGCGACGAGCAGTACTTC.

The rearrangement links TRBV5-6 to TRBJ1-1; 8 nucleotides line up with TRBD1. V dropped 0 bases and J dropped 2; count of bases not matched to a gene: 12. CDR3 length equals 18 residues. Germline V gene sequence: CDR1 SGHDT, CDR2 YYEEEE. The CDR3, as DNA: TGTGCCAGCAGCTTGGCCTGGGTGGCAGGGGGCACAAACACTGAAGCTTTCTTT. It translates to CASSLAWVAGGTNTEAFF.

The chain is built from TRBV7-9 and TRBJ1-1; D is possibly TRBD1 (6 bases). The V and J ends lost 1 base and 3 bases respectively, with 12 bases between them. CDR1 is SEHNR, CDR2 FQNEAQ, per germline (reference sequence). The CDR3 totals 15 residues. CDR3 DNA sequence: TGTGCCAGCAGCTTAGGGTCAGGGGTATACACTGAAGCTTTCTTT. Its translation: CASSLGSGVYTEAFF.

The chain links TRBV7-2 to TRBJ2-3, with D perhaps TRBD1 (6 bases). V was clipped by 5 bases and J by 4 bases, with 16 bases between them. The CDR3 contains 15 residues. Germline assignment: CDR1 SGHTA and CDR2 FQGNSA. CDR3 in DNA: TGTGCCAGCAGCGACAGAGGGGGTGGTGCAGATACGCAGTATTTT. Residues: CASSDRGGGADTQYF.

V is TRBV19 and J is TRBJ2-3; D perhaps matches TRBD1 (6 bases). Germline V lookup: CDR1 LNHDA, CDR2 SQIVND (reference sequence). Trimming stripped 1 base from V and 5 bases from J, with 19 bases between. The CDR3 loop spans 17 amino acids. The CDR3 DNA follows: TGTGCCAGTAGTATAGCCCCCACAGGGACGGGGAGAGATACGCAGTATTTT. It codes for CASSIAPTGTGRDTQYF.

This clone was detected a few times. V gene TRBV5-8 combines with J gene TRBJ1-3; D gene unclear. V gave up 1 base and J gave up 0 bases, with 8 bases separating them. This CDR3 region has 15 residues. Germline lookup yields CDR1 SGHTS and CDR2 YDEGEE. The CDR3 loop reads CASSLPGGSGNTIYF. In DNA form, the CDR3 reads TGTGCCAGCAGCTTGCCCGGAGGCTCTGGAAACACCATATATTTT.